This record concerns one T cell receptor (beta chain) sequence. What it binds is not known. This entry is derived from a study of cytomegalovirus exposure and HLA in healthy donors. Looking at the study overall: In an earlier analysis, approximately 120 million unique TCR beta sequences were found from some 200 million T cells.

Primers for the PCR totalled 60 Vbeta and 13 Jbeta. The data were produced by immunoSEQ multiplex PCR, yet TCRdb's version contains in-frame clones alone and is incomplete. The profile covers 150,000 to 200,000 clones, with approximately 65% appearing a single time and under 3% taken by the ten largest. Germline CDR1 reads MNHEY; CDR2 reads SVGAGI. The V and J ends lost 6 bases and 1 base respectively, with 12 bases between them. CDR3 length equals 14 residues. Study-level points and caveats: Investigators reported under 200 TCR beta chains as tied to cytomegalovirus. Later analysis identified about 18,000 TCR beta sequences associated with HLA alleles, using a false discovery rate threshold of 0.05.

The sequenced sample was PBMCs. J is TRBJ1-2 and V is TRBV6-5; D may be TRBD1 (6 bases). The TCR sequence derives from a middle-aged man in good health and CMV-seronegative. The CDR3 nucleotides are TGTGCCAGCAGCAAGGGGGGGAATAACTATGGCTACACCTTC. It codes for CASSKGGNNYGYTF.